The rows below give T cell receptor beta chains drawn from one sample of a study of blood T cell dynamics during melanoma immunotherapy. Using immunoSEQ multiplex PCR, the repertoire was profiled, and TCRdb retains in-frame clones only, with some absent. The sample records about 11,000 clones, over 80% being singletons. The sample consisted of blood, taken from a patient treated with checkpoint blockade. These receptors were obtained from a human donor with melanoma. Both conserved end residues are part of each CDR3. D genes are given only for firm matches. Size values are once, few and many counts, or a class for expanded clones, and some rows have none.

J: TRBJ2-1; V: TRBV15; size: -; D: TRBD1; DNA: TGTGCCACCAGCAGAGAAACAGGGGTAGGGTACAATGAGCAGTTCTTC; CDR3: CATSRETGVGYNEQFF
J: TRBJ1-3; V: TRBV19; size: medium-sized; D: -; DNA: TGTGCCAGTACAAAGAGGTTGGCGGTGACTGGAAACACCATATATTTT; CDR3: CASTKRLAVTGNTIYF
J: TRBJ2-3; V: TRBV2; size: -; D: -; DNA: TGTGCCAGCAGTGAGGTTAGGGATACGCAGTATTTT; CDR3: CASSEVRDTQYF
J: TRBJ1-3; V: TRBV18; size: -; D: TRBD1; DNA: TGTGCCAGCTCACGTGCGGACAGGGTATCCGGAAACACCATATATTTT; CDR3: CASSRADRVSGNTIYF
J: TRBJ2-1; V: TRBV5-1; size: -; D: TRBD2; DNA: TGCGCCAGCAGCTTGGGGACTAGCGGTTATGAGCAGTTCTTC; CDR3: CASSLGTSGYEQFF
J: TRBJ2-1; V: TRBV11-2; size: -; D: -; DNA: TGTGCCAGCAGCTTAGCTCGTAGCCACAATGAGCAGTTCTTC; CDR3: CASSLARSHNEQFF
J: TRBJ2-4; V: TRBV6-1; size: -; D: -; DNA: TGTGCCAGCAGGAACAAAAACATTCAGTACTTC; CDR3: CASRNKNIQYF
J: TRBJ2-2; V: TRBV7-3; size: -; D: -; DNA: TGTGCCAGCAGCTCAGGGAACACCGGGGAGCTGTTTTTT; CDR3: CASSSGNTGELFF
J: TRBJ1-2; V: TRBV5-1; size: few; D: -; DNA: TGCGCCAGCAGCCTCACATCGAACTATGGCTACACCTTC; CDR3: CASSLTSNYGYTF
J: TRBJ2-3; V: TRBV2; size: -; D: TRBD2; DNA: TGTGCCAGCAACAAAGAACTAGCGGCGAGCACAGATACGCAGTATTTT; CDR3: CASNKELAASTDTQYF
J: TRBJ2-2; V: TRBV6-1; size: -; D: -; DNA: TGTGCCAGCAGTGGGGACTGGGGGTCGAACACCGGGGAGCTGTTTTTT; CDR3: CASSGDWGSNTGELFF
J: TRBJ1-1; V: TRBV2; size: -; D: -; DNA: TGTGCCAGCAGTCTACTTGCCGGCACTGAAGCTTTCTTT; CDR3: CASSLLAGTEAFF
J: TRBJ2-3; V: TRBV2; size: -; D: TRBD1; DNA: TGTGCCGGGCAGGGGGCAAGGACAGATACGCAGTATTTT; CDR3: CAGQGARTDTQYF
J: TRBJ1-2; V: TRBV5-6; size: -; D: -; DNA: TGTGCCAGCAGCTTGGGGACATCTAACTATGGCTACACCTTC; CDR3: CASSLGTSNYGYTF
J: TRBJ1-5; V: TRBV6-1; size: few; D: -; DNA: TGTGCCAGCAGTGAAGAGGGCCATAGCAATCAGCCCCAGCATTTT; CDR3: CASSEEGHSNQPQHF
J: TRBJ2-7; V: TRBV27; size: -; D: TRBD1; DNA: TGTGCCAGCAGTTTAGCGTCAGGGGGCATTTACGAGCAGTACTTC; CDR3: CASSLASGGIYEQYF
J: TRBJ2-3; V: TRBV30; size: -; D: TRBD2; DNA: TGTGCCTGGAGTCCCCTAGCGGGAGTTGAAGATACGCAGTATTTT; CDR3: CAWSPLAGVEDTQYF
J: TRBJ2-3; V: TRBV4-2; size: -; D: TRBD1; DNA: TGTGCCAGCAGCTTGGACAGGGCTAGCACAGATACGCAGTATTTT; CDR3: CASSLDRASTDTQYF
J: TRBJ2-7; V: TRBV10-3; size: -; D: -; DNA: TGTGCCATCAGCGGGACCGGCCTCTACGAGCAGTACTTC; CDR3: CAISGTGLYEQYF
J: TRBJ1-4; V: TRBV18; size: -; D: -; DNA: TGTGCCAGCTCACCCCGAGAAGGGTTTAATGAAAAACTGTTTTTT; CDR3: CASSPREGFNEKLFF
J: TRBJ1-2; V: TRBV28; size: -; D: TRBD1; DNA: TGTGCCAGCAGACCGGGACAGGGGAACTATGGCTACACCTTC; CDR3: CASRPGQGNYGYTF
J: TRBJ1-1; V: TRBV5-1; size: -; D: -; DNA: TGCGCCAGCAGCTTCGTCTCCCTCGGGGGTGTGCGAGGCACTGAAGCTTTCTTT; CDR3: CASSFVSLGGVRGTEAFF
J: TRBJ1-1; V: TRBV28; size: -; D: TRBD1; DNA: TGTGCCAGCAGTTCCAACAGGGGGGGGAACCCTGAAGCTTTCTTT; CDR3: CASSSNRGGNPEAFF
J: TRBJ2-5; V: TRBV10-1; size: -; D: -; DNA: TGCGCCAGCAGTGCGTCCAGGGGATCAGAGACCCAGTACTTC; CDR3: CASSASRGSETQYF
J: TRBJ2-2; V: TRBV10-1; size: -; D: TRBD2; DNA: TGCGCCAGCAGTAGGCTAGCGGGATCCGGGGAGCTGTTTTTT; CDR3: CASSRLAGSGELFF
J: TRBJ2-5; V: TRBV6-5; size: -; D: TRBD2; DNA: TGTGCCAGCAGCCGCCCCACTAGCGGGGGGGAGACCCAGTACTTC; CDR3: CASSRPTSGGETQYF
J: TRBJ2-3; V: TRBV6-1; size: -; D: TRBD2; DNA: TGTGCCAGCACTAGCGGGCCTTCTAGCACAGATACGCAGTATTTT; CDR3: CASTSGPSSTDTQYF
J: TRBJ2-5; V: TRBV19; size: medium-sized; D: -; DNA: TGTGCCAGTAGTATTGGGGGCGGGCTTGGAGAGACCCAGTACTTC; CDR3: CASSIGGGLGETQYF
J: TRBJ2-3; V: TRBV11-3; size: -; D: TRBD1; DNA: TGTGCCAGCAGTCCACAGGGGATAGGCACAGATACGCAGTATTTT; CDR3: CASSPQGIGTDTQYF
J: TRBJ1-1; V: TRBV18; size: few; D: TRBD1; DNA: TGTGCCAGCTCACCGTCTACGACAGGGTCGGCTTTCTTT; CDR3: CASSPSTTGSAFF
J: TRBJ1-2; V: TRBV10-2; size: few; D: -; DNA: TGCGCCAGCAGTGAGCGGTATGACTATGGCTACACCTTC; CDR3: CASSERYDYGYTF
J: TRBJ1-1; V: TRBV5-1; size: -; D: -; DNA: TGCGCCAGCAGCTTCGTCACAGGCCTGAACACTGAAGCTTTCTTT; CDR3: CASSFVTGLNTEAFF
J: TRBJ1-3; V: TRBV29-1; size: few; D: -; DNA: TGCAGCGTTGAAGAAGGCCGAAACTCTGGAAACACCATATATTTT; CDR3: CSVEEGRNSGNTIYF
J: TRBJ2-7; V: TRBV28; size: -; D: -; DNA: TGTGCCAGCAGTATGGGACGGCGGACCTACGAGCAGTACTTC; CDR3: CASSMGRRTYEQYF
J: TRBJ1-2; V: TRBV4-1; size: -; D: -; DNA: TGCGCCAGCAGCCAAGCAGGGAACTATGGCTACACCTTC; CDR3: CASSQAGNYGYTF
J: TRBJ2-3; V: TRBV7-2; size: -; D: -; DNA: TGTGCCAGCAGCCCGACCCGGGATACGCAGTATTTT; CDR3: CASSPTRDTQYF
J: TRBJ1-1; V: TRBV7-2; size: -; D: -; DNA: TGTGCCAGCAGCCCTGCCCCCCAGGGGAGAAACACTGAAGCTTTCTTT; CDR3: CASSPAPQGRNTEAFF
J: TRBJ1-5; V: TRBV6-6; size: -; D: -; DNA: TGTGCCAGCAGTTACACCTCCAATCAGCCCCAGCATTTT; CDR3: CASSYTSNQPQHF
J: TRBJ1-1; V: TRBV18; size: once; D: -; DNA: TGTGCCAGCTCACCTTCGACCAGGGTGAACACTGAAGCTTTCTTT; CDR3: CASSPSTRVNTEAFF
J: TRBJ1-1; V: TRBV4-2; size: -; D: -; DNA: TGTGCCAGCAGCCAAGATTTGGGGGGGGCCCCTAACACTGAAGCTTTCTTT; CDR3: CASSQDLGGAPNTEAFF
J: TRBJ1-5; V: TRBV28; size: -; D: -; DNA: TGTGCCAGCAGTGTACAGGTCGGCAATCAGCCCCAGCATTTT; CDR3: CASSVQVGNQPQHF
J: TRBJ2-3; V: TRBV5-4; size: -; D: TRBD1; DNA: TGTGCCAGCAGCTCCTTTCGGGGGACAGGGGGCACAGATACGCAGTATTTT; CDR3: CASSSFRGTGGTDTQYF
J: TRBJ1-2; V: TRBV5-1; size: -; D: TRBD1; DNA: TGTGCCAGCAGCACTTCCCTAGGGGGCGATGGCTACACCTTC; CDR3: CASSTSLGGDGYTF
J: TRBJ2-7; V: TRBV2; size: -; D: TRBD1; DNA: TGTGCCAGCAGTGGAAACAAGGACAGGGGGCAAGAATACGAGCAGTACTTC; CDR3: CASSGNKDRGQEYEQYF
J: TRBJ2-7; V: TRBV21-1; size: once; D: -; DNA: TGTGCCAGCAGCAAACCTCTACAGAAGGGGAACAAGTACGAGCAGTACTTC; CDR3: CASSKPLQKGNKYEQYF
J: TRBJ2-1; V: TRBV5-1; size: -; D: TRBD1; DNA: TGCGCCAGCAGCTTGGGACAGGGGGGACAGCACAATGAGCAGTTCTTC; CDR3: CASSLGQGGQHNEQFF
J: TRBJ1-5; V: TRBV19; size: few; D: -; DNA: TGTGCCAGTAGTGAGGGACGAGGGAATCAGCCCCAGCATTTT; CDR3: CASSEGRGNQPQHF
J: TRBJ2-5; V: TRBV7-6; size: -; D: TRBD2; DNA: TGTGCCAGCAGCTTAGCGTGGGAGGGTGGTCATAATCCAGAGACCCAGTACTTC; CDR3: CASSLAWEGGHNPETQYF
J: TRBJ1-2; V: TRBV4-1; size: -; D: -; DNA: TGCGCCAGCCGATCAGTTCGGGCGGGCTATGGCTACACCTTC; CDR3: CASRSVRAGYGYTF
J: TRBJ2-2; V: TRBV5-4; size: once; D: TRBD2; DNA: TGTGCCAGCAGCATGGGGACTAGCGGGAGCTCTCACCGGGGAGCTGTTTTT; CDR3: CASSMGTSGSSHRGAVF
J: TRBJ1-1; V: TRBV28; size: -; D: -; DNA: TGTGCCAGCACCCCGGCGGGCAGGGACACTGAAGCTTTCTTT; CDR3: CASTPAGRDTEAFF
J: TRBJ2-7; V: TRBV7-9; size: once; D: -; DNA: TGTGCCAGCAGCTTAGCGGGCAGAGCCTACGAGCAGTACTTC; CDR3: CASSLAGRAYEQYF
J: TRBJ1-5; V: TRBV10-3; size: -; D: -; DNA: TGTGCCATCAGTGAGGAATTGGGCCTTCAGCCCCAGCATTTT; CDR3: CAISEELGLQPQHF